A selection of T cell receptor beta chains follows, all from one sample in a study of T cell repertoires in cytomegalovirus infection. TCRdb redid the calling of the reads with MiXCR, one entry per CDR3 protein. The data show hundreds of thousands of distinct CDR3 sequences, more than 20% seen once. The sample comprised CD8+ T cells from PBMCs. All receptors derive from a human donor in good health (CMV status not recorded). Some clones in this sample may be carry-over from other donors' samples. The CDR3 runs from the conserved cysteine through the conserved F or W. Fields, in order: J gene, V gene, D gene, clone size, CDR3 DNA, CDR3 protein. A D gene is named only where the DNA matches it firmly. Where a row states a size, it is once, few, many or the class of an expanded clone; other rows omit it.

J gene: TRBJ1-3; V gene: TRBV7-9; D gene: -; clone size: -; CDR3 DNA: TGTGCCAGCCTCGGGAGACAGAACTCTGGAAACACCATATATTTT; CDR3 protein: CASLGRQNSGNTIYF
J gene: TRBJ1-1; V gene: TRBV24-1; D gene: -; clone size: -; CDR3 DNA: TGTGCCACCAGTGACTCTCAGGCGAACACTGAAGCTTTCTTT; CDR3 protein: CATSDSQANTEAFF
J gene: TRBJ1-1; V gene: TRBV7-6; D gene: -; clone size: many; CDR3 DNA: TGTGCCAGCAGCTTAATCGATGTGGGAAACACTGAAGCTTTCTTT; CDR3 protein: CASSLIDVGNTEAFF
J gene: TRBJ2-1; V gene: TRBV29-1; D gene: -; clone size: -; CDR3 DNA: TGCAGCGTTGTGGGGGCCAACTACAATGAGCAGTTCTTC; CDR3 protein: CSVVGANYNEQFF
J gene: TRBJ2-1; V gene: TRBV7-4; D gene: TRBD1; clone size: -; CDR3 DNA: TGTGCCAGCAGCTTAAGGTCAGGGGGCAATGAGCAGTTCTTC; CDR3 protein: CASSLRSGGNEQFF
J gene: TRBJ1-2; V gene: TRBV19; D gene: -; clone size: many; CDR3 DNA: TGTGCCACCGCTCCCGGGACGGCCATCGGCTACACCTTC; CDR3 protein: CATAPGTAIGYTF
J gene: TRBJ1-2; V gene: TRBV6-5; D gene: TRBD1; clone size: -; CDR3 DNA: TGTGCCAGCAGTTACGACAGGGACTATGGCTACACCTTC; CDR3 protein: CASSYDRDYGYTF
J gene: TRBJ2-3; V gene: TRBV19; D gene: -; clone size: once; CDR3 DNA: TGTGCCAGTAGAGACGGGTACACAGATACGCAGTATTTT; CDR3 protein: CASRDGYTDTQYF
J gene: TRBJ1-1; V gene: TRBV11-1; D gene: -; clone size: many; CDR3 DNA: TGTGCCAGCAGCGGACTGAGGAACACTGAAGCTTTCTTT; CDR3 protein: CASSGLRNTEAFF
J gene: TRBJ1-4; V gene: TRBV12-3/TRBV12-4; D gene: -; clone size: many; CDR3 DNA: TGTGCCAGCAGTTTAGGGCAGGGAGGAGAAAAACTGTTTTTT; CDR3 protein: CASSLGQGGEKLFF
J gene: TRBJ1-1; V gene: TRBV20-1; D gene: -; clone size: -; CDR3 DNA: TGCAGTGCTAGAGACGGGGCCTTGAACACTGAAGCTTTCTTT; CDR3 protein: CSARDGALNTEAFF
J gene: TRBJ2-7; V gene: TRBV4-1; D gene: TRBD1; clone size: -; CDR3 DNA: TGCGCCAGCAGCCAGTGGACAGGGGTTGAGCAGTACTTC; CDR3 protein: CASSQWTGVEQYF
J gene: TRBJ1-2; V gene: TRBV12-3/TRBV12-4; D gene: -; clone size: -; CDR3 DNA: TGTGCCAGCAGTTTGATGGCCGGCTATACCTTC; CDR3 protein: CASSLMAGYTF
J gene: TRBJ2-7; V gene: TRBV7-6; D gene: -; clone size: many; CDR3 DNA: TGTGCCAGCAGCTCCAGAATCTCCTACGAGCAGTACTTC; CDR3 protein: CASSSRISYEQYF
J gene: TRBJ2-7; V gene: TRBV20-1; D gene: -; clone size: -; CDR3 DNA: TGCAGAGTCTGGGATCGAAGCGAGCAGTACTTC; CDR3 protein: CRVWDRSEQYF
J gene: TRBJ2-1; V gene: TRBV28; D gene: -; clone size: -; CDR3 DNA: TGTGCCAGCAGTGGACAGAACTACAATGAGCAGTTCTTC; CDR3 protein: CASSGQNYNEQFF
J gene: TRBJ2-1; V gene: TRBV4-1; D gene: -; clone size: -; CDR3 DNA: TGCGCCAGCAGCCAAGAGGGGGGGCCAGGTAATGAGCAGTTCTTC; CDR3 protein: CASSQEGGPGNEQFF
J gene: TRBJ2-2; V gene: TRBV12-5; D gene: TRBD2; clone size: many; CDR3 DNA: TGTGCTAGTGGTTTTGCGGGGGAAGCGAACACCGGGGAGCTGTTTTTT; CDR3 protein: CASGFAGEANTGELFF
J gene: TRBJ1-5; V gene: TRBV7-2; D gene: -; clone size: many; CDR3 DNA: TGTGCCAGCAGCCCGTTTAAAAGGGGGGACAATCAGCCCCAGCATTTT; CDR3 protein: CASSPFKRGDNQPQHF
J gene: TRBJ2-5; V gene: TRBV6-2/TRBV6-3; D gene: TRBD2; clone size: -; CDR3 DNA: TGTGCCAGCAGCCCGACTAGCGACCAAGAGACCCAGTACTTC; CDR3 protein: CASSPTSDQETQYF
J gene: TRBJ2-1; V gene: TRBV5-6; D gene: TRBD1; clone size: -; CDR3 DNA: TGTGCCAGCAGCTCCCCGGGACAGCGCTTGATCAATGAGCAGTTCTTC; CDR3 protein: CASSSPGQRLINEQFF
J gene: TRBJ1-2; V gene: TRBV19; D gene: -; clone size: -; CDR3 DNA: TGTACCAGTAGGGCGGTGGCGAACTATGGCTACACCTTC; CDR3 protein: CTSRAVANYGYTF
J gene: TRBJ2-1; V gene: TRBV20-1; D gene: -; clone size: few; CDR3 DNA: TGCAGTGCTAGAGGGCGGAGTTTTTTGCATGAGCAGTTCTTC; CDR3 protein: CSARGRSFLHEQFF
J gene: TRBJ1-1; V gene: TRBV28; D gene: -; clone size: many; CDR3 DNA: TGTGCCAGCAGTTTTTCCCGGGGGAACACTGAAGCTTTCTTT; CDR3 protein: CASSFSRGNTEAFF
J gene: TRBJ2-2; V gene: TRBV27; D gene: -; clone size: -; CDR3 DNA: TGTGCCAGCAGTTTATCGGCACGCGGTCGGAACGGGGAGCTGTTTTTT; CDR3 protein: CASSLSARGRNGELFF
J gene: TRBJ2-3; V gene: TRBV24-1; D gene: -; clone size: -; CDR3 DNA: TGTGCCACCAGTGATCCGAGGAGGGGCACAGATACGCAGTATTTT; CDR3 protein: CATSDPRRGTDTQYF
J gene: TRBJ1-2; V gene: TRBV29-1; D gene: -; clone size: -; CDR3 DNA: TGCAGCGTGCCACAGGGTCCTCTTTACACCTTC; CDR3 protein: CSVPQGPLYTF
J gene: TRBJ2-2; V gene: TRBV7-7; D gene: -; clone size: many; CDR3 DNA: TGTGCTAGCAGCTTAAATGACGGGACCGGGGAGCTGTTTTTT; CDR3 protein: CASSLNDGTGELFF
J gene: TRBJ2-3; V gene: TRBV7-2; D gene: TRBD2; clone size: -; CDR3 DNA: TGTGCCAGCAGCTTAGTGGGTAGCGGGGGGAACACAGATACGCAGTATTTT; CDR3 protein: CASSLVGSGGNTDTQYF
J gene: TRBJ1-4; V gene: TRBV2; D gene: -; clone size: -; CDR3 DNA: TGTGCCAGCCTCGCGATGACCTGGAATGAAAAACTGTTTTTT; CDR3 protein: CASLAMTWNEKLFF
J gene: TRBJ2-5; V gene: TRBV7-9; D gene: -; clone size: many; CDR3 DNA: TGTGCCAGCAGCCGCGAGGGGGGCACGTTGACCCAGTACTTC; CDR3 protein: CASSREGGTLTQYF
J gene: TRBJ2-1; V gene: TRBV20-1; D gene: TRBD2; clone size: few; CDR3 DNA: TGCAGTGCTGGGGGTAGTCTAGCGGGGGAGAAGGTTTACAATGAGCAGTTCTTC; CDR3 protein: CSAGGSLAGEKVYNEQFF
J gene: TRBJ1-1; V gene: TRBV12-3/TRBV12-4; D gene: -; clone size: few; CDR3 DNA: TGTGCCAGCAGTTTCAACCGGCTCTTAGCTTTCTTT; CDR3 protein: CASSFNRLLAFF
J gene: TRBJ2-1; V gene: TRBV12-3/TRBV12-4; D gene: -; clone size: many; CDR3 DNA: TGTGCCAGCACCCCCGAGAGGAGCTCCTACAATGAGCAGTTCTTC; CDR3 protein: CASTPERSSYNEQFF
J gene: TRBJ1-6; V gene: TRBV4-3; D gene: -; clone size: few; CDR3 DNA: TGCGCCAGCAGCCCAGGGGCAGCCAGTTCACCCCTCCACTTT; CDR3 protein: CASSPGAASSPLHF
J gene: TRBJ2-2; V gene: TRBV7-9; D gene: -; clone size: many; CDR3 DNA: TGTGCCAGCCAAGGACAGAACACCGGGGAGCTGTTTTTT; CDR3 protein: CASQGQNTGELFF
J gene: TRBJ1-3; V gene: TRBV4-1; D gene: -; clone size: -; CDR3 DNA: TGCGCCAGCAGCCATCCCGCGGTCGGTGGCTCTGGAAACACCATATATTTT; CDR3 protein: CASSHPAVGGSGNTIYF
J gene: TRBJ2-5; V gene: TRBV28; D gene: -; clone size: few; CDR3 DNA: TGTGCCAGCAGGCGGACAGCATCCCAAGAGACCCAGTACTTC; CDR3 protein: CASRRTASQETQYF
J gene: TRBJ1-1; V gene: TRBV10-1; D gene: -; clone size: -; CDR3 DNA: TGCGCCAGCAGTACCAGCCTGGGAACCCGTGAGGCTTTCTTT; CDR3 protein: CASSTSLGTREAFF
J gene: TRBJ2-1; V gene: TRBV24-1; D gene: -; clone size: -; CDR3 DNA: TGTGCCACCAGTGAAGGGGACTCCTACAATGAGCAGTTCTTC; CDR3 protein: CATSEGDSYNEQFF